This TCR beta chain was captured by sequencing in a study of cytomegalovirus exposure and HLA in healthy donors. Whole-study findings and limits: In vitro experiments confirmed that a few CMV-associated chains were specific for CMV antigens. With high specificity and sensitivity, the classifier reportedly diagnosed cytomegalovirus status. The authors judged a highly shared variant cluster likely a sequencing artifact. About 87% or about 30% of the time was how often most TCR beta V segments were productive, according to an earlier analysis.

Primers for the PCR totalled 60 Vbeta and 13 Jbeta. Clones were sequenced by immunoSEQ multiplex PCR, and TCRdb holds only the in-frame ones, with some missing. The sample shows some 110,000 clones, 65% to 90% of them seen only once. V lost 4 bases to trimming and J lost 7 bases; unmatched junction nucleotides: 14. The germline V gene has CDR1 SGHRS and CDR2 YFSETQ. The CDR3 length is 16 residues. As regards this clone: Its antigen is as yet unknown.

The rearrangement links TRBV5-1 to TRBJ2-1; TRBD1 aligns across 7 bases. The receptor was isolated from a young man in good health and CMV-seronegative. Material for sequencing was PBMCs. The DNA of the CDR3 is TGCGCCAGCAGCCGGGAAACAGGGGTCGGGTATAATGAGCAGTTCTTC. It translates to CASSRETGVGYNEQFF. The whole variable domain, filled in from reference TRBV5-1 and TRBJ2-1, reads KAGVTQTPRYLIKTRGQQVTLSCSPISGHRSVSWYQQTPGQGLQFLFEYFSETQRNKGNFPGRFSGRQFSNSRSEMNVSTLELGDSALYLCASSRETGVGYNEQFFGPGTRLTVL.